These T cell receptor beta chains were read from a single sample in a study of radiation and T cells in renal cell carcinoma. Using immunoSEQ multiplex PCR, the repertoire was profiled, and TCRdb retains in-frame clones only, with some absent. In the table there are about 47,000 clones, roughly 80% of which are singletons. The sample was blood, taken from a patient whose treatment included radiotherapy and nephrectomy. The source is a woman in her seventies with renal cell carcinoma. The CDR3 runs from the conserved cysteine through the conserved F or W. A D gene is named only where the DNA matches it firmly. The size entry is marked missing in some rows and otherwise reads once, few, many or a size class.

- | TRBJ1-2 | TRBD1 | TRBV6-1 | CASSPQGQGYGYTF | TGTGCCAGCAGTCCTCAGGGACAGGGATATGGCTACACCTTC
- | TRBJ2-3 | TRBD2 | TRBV5-1 | CASSRPGLAGGRTDTQYF | TGCGCCAGCAGCCGGCCGGGACTAGCGGGGGGCCGCACAGATACGCAGTATTTT
- | TRBJ2-1 | - | TRBV9 | CASSVGGGDYNEQFF | TGTGCCAGCAGCGTAGGCGGGGGCGACTACAATGAGCAGTTCTTC
once | TRBJ2-1 | - | TRBV20-1 | CSAREFLEQFF | TGCAGTGCTAGAGAGTTTTTGGAGCAGTTCTTC
once | TRBJ1-2 | - | TRBV5-4 | CASSLKGGVNYGYTF | TGTGCCAGCAGCTTGAAGGGTGGGGTTAACTATGGCTACACCTTC
few | TRBJ1-4 | - | TRBV5-1 | CASSFTNEKLFF | TGCGCCAGCAGCTTTACTAATGAAAAACTGTTTTTT
once | TRBJ2-4 | - | TRBV4-2 | CASSRAWDDSAKNIQYF | TGTGCCAGCAGCCGAGCTTGGGACGATTCAGCCAAAAACATTCAGTACTTC
- | TRBJ1-6 | - | TRBV13 | CASSNGVNSPLHF | TGTGCCAGCAGCAACGGGGTAAACTCACCCCTCCACTTT
- | TRBJ2-1 | TRBD1 | TRBV10-3 | CAITRQGSWDYNEQFF | TGTGCCATCACCCGACAGGGATCTTGGGACTACAATGAGCAGTTCTTC
- | TRBJ1-4 | - | TRBV7-9 | CASSFVREKLFF | TGTGCCAGCAGCTTCGTCCGGGAAAAACTGTTTTTT
- | TRBJ1-1 | TRBD1 | TRBV30 | CAWTSGGPREAFF | TGTGCCTGGACCTCAGGGGGCCCACGTGAAGCTTTCTTT
many | TRBJ1-1 | - | TRBV19 | CAVLRDNTEAFF | TGTGCCGTTCTCAGGGACAACACTGAAGCTTTCTTT
- | TRBJ2-3 | - | TRBV5-1 | CASSFNRDVDTQYF | TGCGCCAGCAGCTTTAACAGGGATGTGGATACGCAGTATTTT
- | TRBJ2-2 | TRBD2 | TRBV7-9 | CASTRPGLAGGTNTGELFF | TGTGCCAGCACCCGTCCGGGACTAGCGGGAGGGACGAACACCGGGGAGCTGTTTTTT
- | TRBJ1-3 | - | TRBV6-5 | CASSLRGAGNTIYF | TGTGCCAGCAGCCTCCGGGGGGCTGGAAACACCATATATTTT
- | TRBJ2-2 | - | TRBV5-6 | CASSLPEGGNTGELFF | TGTGCCAGCAGCTTGCCAGAGGGAGGTAACACCGGGGAGCTGTTTTTT
- | TRBJ2-3 | - | TRBV2 | CASSSFGGADTQYF | TGTGCCAGCAGTTCTTTCGGGGGTGCAGATACGCAGTATTTT
- | TRBJ1-5 | - | TRBV4-1 | CASSPRDISNQPQHF | TGCGCCAGCAGCCCCAGGGACATTAGCAATCAGCCCCAGCATTTT
- | TRBJ1-3 | - | TRBV19 | CASSVGGETSGNTIYF | TGTGCCAGTAGTGTCGGGGGCGAAACCTCTGGAAACACCATATATTTT
- | TRBJ1-4 | - | TRBV16 | CASSQSQGATNEKLFF | TGTGCCAGCAGCCAATCGCAGGGTGCAACTAATGAAAAACTGTTTTTT
- | TRBJ1-3 | TRBD1 | TRBV9 | CASSVEGTGAVGNTIYF | TGTGCCAGCAGCGTAGAGGGGACAGGGGCAGTTGGAAACACCATATATTTT
- | TRBJ1-3 | - | TRBV30 | CAWRQGGTWGNTIYF | TGTGCCTGGCGGCAAGGAGGGACCTGGGGAAACACCATATATTTT
- | TRBJ2-7 | TRBD1 | TRBV18 | CASSPGQGVSYEQYF | TGTGCCAGCTCACCGGGACAGGGGGTTTCCTACGAGCAGTACTTC
once | TRBJ2-3 | - | TRBV7-3 | CASSLRGDMTDTQYF | TGTGCCAGCAGCTTAAGGGGTGACATGACAGATACGCAGTATTTT
- | TRBJ2-4 | - | TRBV18 | CASSSGQGINIQYF | TGTGCCAGCTCAAGCGGCCAAGGCATAAACATTCAGTACTTC
- | TRBJ2-7 | - | TRBV6-6 | CASSLPGTDEQYF | TGTGCCAGCAGCCTCCCCGGAACAGATGAGCAGTACTTC
- | TRBJ1-1 | - | TRBV6-1 | CASTGHLAGTTEAFF | TGTGCCAGCACCGGACACCTCGCGGGTACGACTGAAGCTTTCTTT
- | TRBJ2-1 | TRBD2 | TRBV27 | CASSSPGIAGGGQFF | TGTGCCAGCAGTAGCCCCGGGATAGCGGGAGGGGGGCAGTTCTTC
- | TRBJ2-7 | - | TRBV7-8 | CASSLDYDYEQYF | TGTGCCAGCAGCTTGGACTATGATTACGAGCAGTACTTC
- | TRBJ1-1 | TRBD1 | TRBV2 | CASSIQGRESEAFF | TGTGCCAGCAGTATACAGGGGAGGGAATCGGAAGCTTTCTTT
- | TRBJ1-1 | - | TRBV6-1 | CASSLTRGGKFF | TGTGCCAGCAGCCTCACCAGAGGGGGTAAATTCTTT
few | TRBJ1-6 | TRBD1 | TRBV4-3 | CASSQDAGGGGSPLHF | TGCGCCAGCAGCCAAGATGCAGGGGGCGGCGGATCACCCCTCCACTTT
- | TRBJ2-7 | - | TRBV19 | CASSIPSGSGHYEQYF | TGTGCCAGTAGTATCCCGTCTGGTAGCGGTCACTACGAGCAGTACTTC
few | TRBJ2-4 | TRBD1 | TRBV13 | CASRAQGAGMEYF | TGTGCCAGCAGAGCACAGGGGGCGGGGATGGAGTACTTC
- | TRBJ1-5 | - | TRBV5-4 | CASSLQGQPQHF | TGTGCCAGCAGCTTACAGGGCCAGCCCCAGCATTTT
- | TRBJ2-3 | - | TRBV21-1 | CASSKVEREGLDTQYF | TGTGCCAGCAGCAAAGTGGAGCGGGAGGGCCTTGATACGCAGTATTTT
- | TRBJ1-2 | - | TRBV6-5 | CASSSQTSGYTF | TGTGCCAGCAGTTCACAGACCTCTGGCTACACCTTC
- | TRBJ1-1 | - | TRBV4-2 | CASSQDLNTEAFF | TGTGCCAGCAGCCAAGACCTGAACACTGAAGCTTTCTTT
- | TRBJ1-6 | - | TRBV25-1 | CASSEFGGYNSPLHF | TGTGCCAGCAGTGAATTTGGAGGGTATAATTCACCCCTCCACTTT
- | TRBJ1-5 | - | TRBV7-2 | CASSLKGNQPQHF | TGTGCCAGCAGCTTAAAAGGGAATCAGCCCCAGCATTTT